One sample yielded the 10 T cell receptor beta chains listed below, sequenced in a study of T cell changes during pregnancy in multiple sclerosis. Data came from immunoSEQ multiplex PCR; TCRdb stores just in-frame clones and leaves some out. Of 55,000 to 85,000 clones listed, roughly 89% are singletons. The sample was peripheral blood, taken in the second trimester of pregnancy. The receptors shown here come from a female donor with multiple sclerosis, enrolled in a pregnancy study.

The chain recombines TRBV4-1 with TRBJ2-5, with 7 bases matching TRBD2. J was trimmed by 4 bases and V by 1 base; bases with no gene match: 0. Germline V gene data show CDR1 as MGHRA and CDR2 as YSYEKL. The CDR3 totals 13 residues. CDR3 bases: TGCGCCAGCAGCCAAGGGGGGGGAGAGACCCAGTACTTC. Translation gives CASSQGGGETQYF.

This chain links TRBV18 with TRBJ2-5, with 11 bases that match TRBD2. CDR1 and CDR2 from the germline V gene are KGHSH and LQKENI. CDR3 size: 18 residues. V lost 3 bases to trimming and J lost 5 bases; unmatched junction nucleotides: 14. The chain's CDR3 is CASSPGQGSLAGAETQYF. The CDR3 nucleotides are TGTGCCAGCTCACCCGGACAGGGATCACTAGCGGGAGCCGAGACCCAGTACTTC.

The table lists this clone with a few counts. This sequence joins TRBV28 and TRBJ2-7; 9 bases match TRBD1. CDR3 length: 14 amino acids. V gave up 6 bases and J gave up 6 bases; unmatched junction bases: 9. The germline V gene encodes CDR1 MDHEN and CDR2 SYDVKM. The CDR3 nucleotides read TGTGCCAGCAGCAAACCGGGACAGGGTCCCGAGCAGTACTTC. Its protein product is CASSKPGQGPEQYF.

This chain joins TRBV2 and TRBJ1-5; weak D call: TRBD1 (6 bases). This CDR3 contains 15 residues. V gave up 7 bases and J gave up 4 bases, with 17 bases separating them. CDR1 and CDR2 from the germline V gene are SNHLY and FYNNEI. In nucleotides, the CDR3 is TGTGCCAGCACGAACATAGACAGGTTTAATCAGCCCCAGCATTTT. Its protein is CASTNIDRFNQPQHF.

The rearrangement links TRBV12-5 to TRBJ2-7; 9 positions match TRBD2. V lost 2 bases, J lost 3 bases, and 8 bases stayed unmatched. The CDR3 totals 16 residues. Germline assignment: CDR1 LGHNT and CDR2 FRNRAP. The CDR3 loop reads CASGLTQLAGLYEQYF. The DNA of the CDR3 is TGTGCTAGTGGTTTGACTCAACTAGCGGGCCTCTACGAGCAGTACTTC.

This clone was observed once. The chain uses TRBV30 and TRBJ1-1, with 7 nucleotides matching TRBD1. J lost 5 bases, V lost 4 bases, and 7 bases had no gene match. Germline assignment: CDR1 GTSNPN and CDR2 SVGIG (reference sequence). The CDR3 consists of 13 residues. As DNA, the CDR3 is TGTGCCTGGAACCCCGACAGGGATACTGAAGCTTTCTTT. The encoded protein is CAWNPDRDTEAFF.

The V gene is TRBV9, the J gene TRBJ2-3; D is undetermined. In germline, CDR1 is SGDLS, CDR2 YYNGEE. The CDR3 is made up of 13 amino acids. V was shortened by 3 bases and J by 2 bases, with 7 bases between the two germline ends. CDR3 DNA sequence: TGTGCCAGCAGCGCACTTAACACAGATACGCAGTATTTT. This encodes CASSALNTDTQYF.

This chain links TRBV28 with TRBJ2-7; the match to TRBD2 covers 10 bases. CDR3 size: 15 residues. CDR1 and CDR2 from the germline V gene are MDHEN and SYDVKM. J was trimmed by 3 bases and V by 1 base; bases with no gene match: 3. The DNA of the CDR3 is TGTGCCAGCAGTTTATTACTAGCGGGAAACTACGAGCAGTACTTC. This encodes CASSLLLAGNYEQYF.

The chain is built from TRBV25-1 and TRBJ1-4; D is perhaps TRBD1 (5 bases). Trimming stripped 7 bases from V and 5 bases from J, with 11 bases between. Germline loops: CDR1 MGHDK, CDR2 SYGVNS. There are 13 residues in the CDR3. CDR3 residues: CASTSGLNEKLFF. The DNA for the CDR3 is TGTGCCAGCACATCAGGGTTAAATGAAAAACTGTTTTTT.

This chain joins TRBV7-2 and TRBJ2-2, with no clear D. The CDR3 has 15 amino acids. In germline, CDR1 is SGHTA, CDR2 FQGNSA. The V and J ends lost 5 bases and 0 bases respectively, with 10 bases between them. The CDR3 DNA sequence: TGTGCCAGCAGCCCCCAGCGTACGAACACCGGGGAGCTGTTTTTT. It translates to CASSPQRTNTGELFF.